The clone carrying this T cell receptor beta chain has more than one count but fewer than ten. The data are from a study of OX40 agonist ivuxolimab in advanced cancers. Overall study: It was permissible to have had prior anti-PD-1, anti-PD-L1 or anti-CTLA-4 therapy, and around 41% had some.

Looked up from germline, CDR1 is SGDLS and CDR2 is YYNGEE. V dropped 0 bases and J dropped 2 bases, with 12 bases sitting between them. CDR3 length: 16 amino acids. The assay was immunoSEQ multiplex PCR, and TCRdb's table has in-frame clones only and misses some. The sample has around 120,000 clones, around 87% seen once. Here the sequenced sample was CD4+ or CD8+ T cells sorted from blood, taken in a trial of the OX40 agonist ivuxolimab. This chain uses TRBV9 with TRBJ2-1; a possible D gene is TRBD1 (5 bases). The clonotype was recovered from an adult with an advanced solid tumor such as melanoma, head and neck, liver or kidney cancer. The CDR3 DNA reads as TGTGCCAGCAGCGTAGAGTGGGGCCCCCCCTACAATGAGCAGTTCTTC. Encoded protein: CASSVEWGPPYNEQFF.